The 17 T cell receptor beta chains below come from one sample, sequenced in a study of metastatic and nonmetastatic thyroid tumors. TCRdb reanalyzed the PCR reads via MiXCR. The table records approximately 25,000 clones, roughly 15% of them present only once. Thyroid surgery was preceded by no treatment in any patient. Source material: blood. Receptor source: a male donor with papillary thyroid cancer or a benign thyroid nodule (not recorded which). Some clones in this sample may be carry-over from other donors' samples.

This clone was recorded at least ten times. The chain couples TRBV9 to TRBJ2-1; D is unclear. V was shortened by 0 bases and J by 5 bases, with 12 bases between the two germline ends. CDR1 is SGDLS and CDR2 is YYNGEE in the germline V gene. This CDR3 has 15 amino acids. CDR3 sequence (DNA): TGTGCCAGCAGCGTAGGCGGCAGTCCCAACAATGAGCAGTTCTTC. Translation: CASSVGGSPNNEQFF. Full variable domain (rest looked up from reference TRBV9 and TRBJ2-1): DSGVTQTPKHLITATGQRVTLRCSPRSGDLSVYWYQQSLDQGLQFLIQYYNGEERAKGNILERFSAQQFPDLHSELNLSSLELGDSALYFCASSVGGSPNNEQFFGPGTRLTVL.

This clone was observed many times. The gene calls are TRBV7-9 and TRBJ2-5; 8 bases are shared with TRBD2. Germline values: CDR1 SEHNR, CDR2 FQNEAQ (reference sequence). The V segment lost 6 bases and the J segment 2 bases; nucleotides outside the gene matches: 8. This CDR3 region has 15 residues. The CDR3: CASRGPGGEQETQYF. CDR3 DNA sequence: TGTGCCAGCAGGGGCCCGGGAGGGGAACAAGAGACCCAGTACTTC.

This clone was observed once. This chain links TRBV5-1 with TRBJ2-1, with 12 bases that match TRBD2. The CDR3 sequence is 15 residues long. Germline CDR1 reads SGHRS; CDR2 reads YFSETQ. The V gene end was trimmed by 3 bases and the J gene end by 8 bases; junction bases not matched to a gene: 6. The CDR3 loop reads CASSWASGGAYEQFF. The CDR3 DNA is TGCGCCAGCAGCTGGGCTAGCGGGGGGGCCTATGAGCAGTTCTTC.

Many counts were recorded for this clone. V is TRBV9 and J is TRBJ2-7; D gene ambiguous. Trimming stripped 3 bases from V and 3 bases from J, with 10 bases between. The CDR3 sequence is 13 residues long. From germline, CDR1 is SGDLS and CDR2 YYNGEE. CDR3 amino acids: CASSASSSYEQYF. The CDR3 bases are TGTGCCAGCAGCGCTTCGTCCAGCTACGAGCAGTACTTC.

This clone turned up a few times. This sequence joins TRBV6-1 and TRBJ2-7, with D possibly being TRBD2 (6 bases). The CDR3 length is 13 residues. V gave up 6 bases and J gave up 6 bases, with 15 bases separating them. Germline CDR1 is MNHNS and CDR2 is SASEGT. The CDR3 DNA reads as TGTGCCAGCAGCAAGACTAGTCGCGGCGAGCAGTACTTC. Translating gives CASSKTSRGEQYF.

In its sample, this clone was seen a few times. At one end, the junction sequence differs from germline, possibly due to a read error. The rearrangement links TRBV29-1 to TRBJ1-1; the D gene is possibly TRBD1 (6 bases). CDR3 size: 14 residues. CDR1 is SQVTM and CDR2 is ANQGSEA in the germline V gene. CDR3 residues: CSIRTERIYTEAVF. CDR3 bases: TGCAGTATTAGGACAGAAAGAATTTACACTGAAGCTGTCTTT.

By share, this clone counts as medium-sized. The chain joins TRBV6-4 to TRBJ2-2; D gene unclear. The CDR3 extends over 14 amino acids. Trimming pared 0 bases from V and 6 bases from J, leaving 8 bases between. Germline V gene sequence: CDR1 MRHNA, CDR2 SNTAGT. DNA of the CDR3: TGTGCCAGCAGTGACTCAAGTGGGGCCGGGGAGCTGTTTTTT. Translation: CASSDSSGAGELFF.

This clone was recorded at least ten times. The chain couples TRBV28 to TRBJ2-6; the match to TRBD2 covers 10 bases. The V gene's germline CDR1 is MDHEN and CDR2 SYDVKM. CDR3 length equals 16 residues. The trim removed 8 bases at V and 0 bases at J, leaving 4 bases unmatched. The CDR3 here is CASSAGGFSGANVLTF. The CDR3 nucleotides are TGTGCCAGCTCAGCGGGAGGGTTCTCTGGGGCCAACGTCCTGACTTTC.

This clone was observed a handful of times. In DNA, the CDR3 is TGTGCCAGCAGCCGCGGACAGGGAGGATATGGCTACACCTTC. Its protein product is CASSRGQGGYGYTF. The chain uses TRBV6-2 or TRBV6-3 and TRBJ1-2; 8 nucleotides line up with TRBD1. V shed 6 bases, J shed 5 bases, and the junction held 8 bases outside the gene matches. The CDR3 extends over 14 amino acids. Germline lookup yields CDR1 MNHEY and CDR2 SVGEGT.

This clone counts as medium-sized. The chain combines TRBV6-1 with TRBJ2-5, with a weak D call TRBD2 (7 bases). Per germline, CDR1 MNHNS and CDR2 SASEGT. Trimming removed 6 bases at V and 4 bases at J, with 12 bases between. The CDR3 is 13 amino acids. Here the CDR3 DNA reads TGTGCCAGCAGGGAGGGAGGGGGAGAGACCCAGTACTTC. Encoded protein: CASREGGGETQYF.

The chain joins TRBV20-1 to TRBJ2-1, with 10 nucleotides matching TRBD2. Germline V gene data show CDR1 as DFQATT and CDR2 as SNEGSKA (reference sequence). The CDR3 is 15 amino acids. Losses at the gene ends were 0 bases for V and 7 bases for J; bases not matched to a gene: 6. The CDR3 bases are TGCAGTGCTAGAGACCCTAGCGGGAGACGTAATGAGCAGTTCTTC. Protein product: CSARDPSGRRNEQFF.

In this sample, this clone turned up a few times. The rearrangement uses TRBV11-3 and TRBJ1-2; unclear D gene. This CDR3 is built from 12 residues. The germline V gene encodes CDR1 SGHNT and CDR2 YENEEA. The V gene lost 0 bases and the J gene lost 8 bases, with 7 bases spanning the gap. For the CDR3, the DNA is TGTGCCAGCAGCTTAGAAGGCGACGGCTACACCTTC. Translating gives CASSLEGDGYTF.

Judged by abundance, this clone is medium-sized. The J gene is TRBJ1-1, the V gene TRBV6-1; weak D call: TRBD1 (6 bases). This CDR3 is 13 amino acids long. Germline assignment: CDR1 MNHNS and CDR2 SASEGT. V was trimmed by 7 bases and J by 11 bases, leaving 20 bases between them. DNA of the CDR3: TGTGCCAGCATCAAAAGGGGGGGGGAAAGGGCTTTCTTT. This codes for CASIKRGGERAFF.

This clone was observed at least ten times. V and J are TRBV19 and TRBJ2-7; 12 bases are a match to TRBD2. CDR1 and CDR2 from the germline V gene are LNHDA and SQIVND (reference sequence). The CDR3 is made up of 17 amino acids. The junction had 13 bases not matched to a gene; V was cut back by 5 bases and J by 5 bases. In DNA, the CDR3 is TGTGCCAGTAGTCCTACCCGCCGACTAGCGGGAGTCGACGAGCAGTACTTC. Residues: CASSPTRRLAGVDEQYF.

This clone was picked up many times. The J gene is TRBJ2-3, the V gene TRBV7-6, with D hard to call. The CDR3 runs 13 residues. Germline V gives CDR1 SGHVS, CDR2 FNYEAQ. Trimming stripped 3 bases from V and 4 bases from J, with 8 bases between. The CDR3 is CASSFRLADTQYF. DNA for the CDR3: TGTGCCAGCAGCTTCCGGCTCGCAGATACGCAGTATTTT.

This clone was detected ten times or more. V is TRBV18 and J is TRBJ1-1; TRBD1 matches 8 bases. The J segment lost 10 bases and the V segment lost 5 bases, leaving 12 bases of the junction unmatched. In germline, CDR1 is KGHSH, CDR2 LQKENI. This CDR3 has 14 residues. CDR3 residues: CASSEDTGTGGAFF. In DNA, the CDR3 is TGTGCCAGCTCAGAAGATACCGGGACAGGAGGAGCTTTCTTT.

The sample holds one count of this clone. The chain links TRBV5-1 to TRBJ2-7; D perhaps matches TRBD2 (6 bases). CDR1 is SGHRS, CDR2 YFSETQ, per germline. CDR3 length equals 14 residues. The germline V and J ends were trimmed by 2 bases and 0 bases, with 9 bases remaining between them. The CDR3 here is CASSFSGRSYEQYF. Written as DNA, the CDR3 is TGCGCCAGCAGCTTTAGCGGCCGCTCCTACGAGCAGTACTTC.